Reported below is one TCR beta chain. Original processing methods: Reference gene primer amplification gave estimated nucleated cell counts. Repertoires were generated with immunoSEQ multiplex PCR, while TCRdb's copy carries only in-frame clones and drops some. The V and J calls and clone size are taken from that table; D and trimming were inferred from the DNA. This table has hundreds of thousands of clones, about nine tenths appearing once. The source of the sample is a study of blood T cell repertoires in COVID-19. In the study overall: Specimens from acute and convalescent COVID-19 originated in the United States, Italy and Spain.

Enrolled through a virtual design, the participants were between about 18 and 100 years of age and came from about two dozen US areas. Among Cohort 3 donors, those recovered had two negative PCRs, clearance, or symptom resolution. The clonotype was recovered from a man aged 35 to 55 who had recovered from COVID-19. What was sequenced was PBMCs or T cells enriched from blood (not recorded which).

The chain's CDR3 is CAWSLGLYSNQPQHF. The DNA of the CDR3 is TGTGCCTGGAGTCTTGGCCTGTATAGCAATCAGCCCCAGCATTTT. The rearrangement links TRBV30 to TRBJ1-5, with D hard to call. The CDR3 runs 15 residues. CDR1 is GTSNPN, CDR2 SVGIG, per germline (reference sequence). V gave up 2 bases and J gave up 0 bases, with 11 bases separating them.